This T cell receptor beta chain originates from a study of shared clonotypes between healthy human individuals. Donors comprised healthy HIV-negative adults lacking recent acute infections or vaccinations. Deep-level running was used for the assay. Generated by immunoSEQ multiplex PCR, the TCRdb table keeps only in-frame clones and is missing some. The sample includes approximately 640,000 clones, 90% seen only once; the top ten take 30% to 35%. Overall study results and limits: Non-shared clonotypes displayed generation probabilities falling below those of clonotypes present in all four donors.

A note on this clone: What it binds is unknown.

The TCR originated in a man aged 18 to 35 in good health. Some clones in this sample may be carry-over from other donors' samples. Sequencing was done on a sample of memory CD8+ T cells from PBMCs. Noted subset: CD45RO+ cells pooled with CCR7-negative TemRA cells.

For the CDR3, the DNA is TGCGCCAGCAGCTTTTCGCAGGGGGGTTCTAGCGAGCAGTACTTC. It encodes CASSFSQGGSSEQYF. The rearrangement uses TRBV5-1 and TRBJ2-7, with D possibly TRBD1 on 7 matching bases. The germline V and J ends were trimmed by 2 bases and 6 bases, with 18 bases remaining between them. CDR1 and CDR2 from the germline V gene are SGHRS and YFSETQ. CDR3 length equals 15 residues.